A single TCR beta chain is shown here with its context. Germline V lookup: CDR1 LGHDT, CDR2 YNNKEL (reference sequence). The CDR3 runs 16 residues. V lost 3 bases and J lost 2, with 17 bases in between. These data come from a study of blood T cell repertoires in COVID-19. Looking at the study overall: The United States, Italy and Spain supplied acute and convalescent COVID-19 samples. PBMCs, B-cell-depleted T cells, or T cells were the source of the cDNA or gDNA that made up the material.

This table comes from immunoSEQ multiplex PCR, and its TCRdb copy is limited to in-frame clones, with some not included. The repertoire consists of 310,000 or so clones, with almost 90% occurring once and the leading ten covering about 1.7%. The chain employs TRBV3-1 (or the pseudogene TRBV3-2) and TRBJ2-7; D perhaps matches TRBD2 (6 bases). This receptor was obtained from a woman between 18 and 30 years old with acute COVID-19. Material: PBMCs or T cells enriched from blood (not recorded which). In DNA form, the CDR3 reads TGTGCCAGCAGCCACCAGCGGGCCGCAAAGCCCTACGAGCAGTACTTC. It encodes CASSHQRAAKPYEQYF.